The 12 T cell receptor beta chains below were found in one sample sequenced in a study of blood T cell repertoires in COVID-19. Clones were sequenced by immunoSEQ multiplex PCR, and TCRdb holds only the in-frame ones, with some missing. Among fewer than 350,000 clones, just under 90% were seen once, and the ten largest hold roughly 4%. Input material: PBMCs or T cells enriched from blood (not recorded which). The receptors come from a woman in her 30s with acute COVID-19.

The chain combines TRBV18 with TRBJ2-1; the match to TRBD2 covers 13 bases. The CDR3 spans 15 residues. In germline, CDR1 is KGHSH, CDR2 LQKENI. Losses at the gene ends were 3 bases for V and 8 bases for J; bases not matched to a gene: 4. CDR3 sequence: CASSPTSGRDYEQFF. The CDR3 DNA is TGTGCCAGCTCACCTACTAGCGGGAGGGACTATGAGCAGTTCTTC.

The J gene is TRBJ2-2, the V gene TRBV5-1, with 8 bases identical to TRBD1. After removal of 4 bases from V and 2 bases from J, the junction contained 4 bases not matched to a gene. There are 15 residues in the CDR3. Germline V gives CDR1 SGHRS, CDR2 YFSETQ. CDR3 DNA: TGCGCCAGCAGCCCAGGGGGCTCCAACACCGGGGAGCTGTTTTTT. As protein: CASSPGGSNTGELFF.

The chain carries TRBV2 and TRBJ1-5, with 10 nucleotides matching TRBD1. Germline V gene data show CDR1 as SNHLY and CDR2 as FYNNEI. With 4 bases clipped from V and 1 base from J, the junction kept 1 base outside the gene matches. The CDR3 consists of 15 residues. This CDR3 reads CASSGGQGSNQPQHF. For the CDR3, the DNA is TGTGCCAGCAGTGGGGGACAGGGGAGCAATCAGCCCCAGCATTTT.

The V and J genes are TRBV29-1 and TRBJ2-1, with D hard to call. This CDR3 contains 14 residues. Trimming left V 6 bases short and J 10 bases short, with 22 bases between. CDR1 is SQVTM, CDR2 ANQGSEA, per germline. CDR3 DNA: TGCAGCGTCCATACACCCGCCAACGCAGGCGAGCAGTTCTTC. This codes for CSVHTPANAGEQFF.

The CDR3 spells CASSLQGEQYF. The CDR3 nucleotides read TGTGCCAGCAGCTTACAGGGAGAGCAGTACTTC. This chain links TRBV5-6 with TRBJ2-7; D possibly corresponds to TRBD1 (6 bases). This CDR3 contains 11 residues. Per the germline V gene, CDR1 is SGHDT and CDR2 is YYEEEE. The V gene lost 2 bases and the J gene lost 7 bases, with 7 bases spanning the gap. Using reference TRBV5-6 and TRBJ2-7 for the parts outside the CDR3, the full variable domain is DAGVTQSPTHLIKTRGQQVTLRCSPKSGHDTVSWYQQALGQGPQFIFQYYEEEERQRGNFPDRFSGHQFPNYSSELNVNALLLGDSALYLCASSLQGEQYFGPGTRLTVT.

The chain couples TRBV6-1 to TRBJ1-4, with D tentatively TRBD1 (6 bases). The germline gives CDR1 MNHNS, CDR2 SASEGT. The CDR3 contains 14 residues. The ends were cut back, 3 bases at V and 8 bases at J, with 13 bases in the middle. CDR3 region: CASSEDRIAEKLFF. CDR3 coding DNA: TGTGCCAGCAGTGAGGACAGAATTGCGGAAAAACTGTTTTTT.

The chain joins TRBV28 to TRBJ2-3; 9 bases match TRBD2. This CDR3 comprises 16 residues. The J segment lost 4 bases and the V segment lost 1 base, leaving 6 bases of the junction unmatched. The germline gives CDR1 MDHEN, CDR2 SYDVKM. The CDR3 here is CASSLFLAGNPDTQYF. The CDR3 nucleotides read TGTGCCAGCAGTTTATTCCTAGCGGGAAACCCAGATACGCAGTATTTT.

The J gene is TRBJ2-7, the V gene TRBV5-1; the D gene is possibly TRBD1 (5 bases). With 4 bases removed from V and 3 bases from J, the gap between germline ends came to 5 bases. The CDR3 consists of 11 residues. Germline CDR1 and CDR2: SGHRS and YFSETQ. The CDR3 DNA follows: TGCGCCAGCAGCGACAGCTACGAGCAGTACTTC. This codes for CASSDSYEQYF.

This rearrangement joins TRBV4-1 to TRBJ2-7; D remains ambiguous. CDR3 length equals 17 residues. Trimming cost V 1 base and J 0 bases, with 16 bases left between them. Per germline, CDR1 MGHRA and CDR2 YSYEKL. The CDR3 DNA follows: TGCGCCAGCAGCCAAGGAACGATGGCAGGTGTCTCCTACGAGCAGTACTTC. Its protein product is CASSQGTMAGVSYEQYF.

This sequence joins TRBV7-3 and TRBJ2-1; D possibly corresponds to TRBD2 (5 bases). This CDR3 comprises 15 residues. CDR1 and CDR2 (germline): SGHTA, FQGTGA. V lost 5 bases, J lost 4 bases, and 15 bases lay in between. For the CDR3, the DNA is TGTGCCAGCAGCACCTCTAGCAGTCCGTACAATGAGCAGTTCTTC. Its translation: CASSTSSSPYNEQFF.

The V gene is TRBV7-6, the J gene TRBJ1-6; TRBD1 matches at 7 bases. With 3 bases clipped from V and 7 bases from J, the junction kept 6 bases outside the gene matches. CDR3 length: 15 amino acids. CDR1 and CDR2 from the germline V gene are SGHVS and FNYEAQ. CDR3 coding DNA: TGTGCCAGCAGCTTTAAAGGACAGGACAATTCACCCCTCCACTTT. The encoded protein is CASSFKGQDNSPLHF.

The chain joins TRBV18 to TRBJ2-7; tentatively, D is TRBD1 (5 bases). This CDR3 has 13 residues. Germline values: CDR1 KGHSH, CDR2 LQKENI. Deletions cut 3 bases from V and 3 bases from J, with 9 bases between. The CDR3 nucleotides read TGTGCCAGCTCACCCTCGGACATCTACGAGCAGTACTTC. Its protein product is CASSPSDIYEQYF.